This T cell receptor (beta chain) originates from a study of beta chain features in type 1 diabetes. V lost 3 bases, J lost 12 bases, and 15 bases lay in between. CDR3 length: 13 residues. CDR1 and CDR2 (germline): SGHTA, FQGNSA. The study reverse transcribed the entire isolated RNA, so it sequenced expressed TCRB transcripts. Profiling relied on immunoSEQ multiplex PCR, and the TCRdb table lists in-frame clones only, not all of them. The sample shows about 220,000 clones, approximately 11% of them seen only once. There are a few counts of this clone. The sequence was obtained from a man in his late teens or twenties in good health. The rearrangement joins TRBV7-2 to TRBJ2-1; D is uncertain. Sequences were obtained from central memory CD4+ T cells from blood. The CDR3 reads CASSLSPSLAQFF. The DNA of the CDR3 is TGTGCCAGCAGCTTGTCCCCCTCACTGGCGCAGTTCTTC.